This T cell receptor (beta chain) was captured in a study of radiation and T cells in renal cell carcinoma. Some clones are missing from TCRdb's copy, which holds only in-frame ones; the method was immunoSEQ multiplex PCR. Among about 130,000 clones listed, roughly 84% were seen once. Indicated time point: baseline pretreatment blood. The sample's treatment: 15 Gy SBRT to primary tumor, nephrectomy 4 weeks later. General study results and limits: Pretreatment tumor biopsies were lacking, so baseline clonotypes are unknown. In blood, top tumor clones expanded by 2 weeks, shrinking by 4.

To note about this clone: Its antigen is currently unknown.

This specimen was blood, taken from a patient whose treatment included radiotherapy and nephrectomy. The receptor's source is a woman aged 45 to 65 with renal cell carcinoma.

The CDR3 region is CAWRPPGEHWAFF. The DNA of the CDR3 is TGTGCCTGGAGGCCGCCGGGAGAACACTGGGCTTTCTTT. The chain links TRBV30 to TRBJ1-1; D unresolved. The CDR3 spans 13 residues. The V end was cut by 3 bases, the J end by 11 bases, with 19 bases between. CDR1 is GTSNPN, CDR2 SVGIG, per germline (reference sequence).